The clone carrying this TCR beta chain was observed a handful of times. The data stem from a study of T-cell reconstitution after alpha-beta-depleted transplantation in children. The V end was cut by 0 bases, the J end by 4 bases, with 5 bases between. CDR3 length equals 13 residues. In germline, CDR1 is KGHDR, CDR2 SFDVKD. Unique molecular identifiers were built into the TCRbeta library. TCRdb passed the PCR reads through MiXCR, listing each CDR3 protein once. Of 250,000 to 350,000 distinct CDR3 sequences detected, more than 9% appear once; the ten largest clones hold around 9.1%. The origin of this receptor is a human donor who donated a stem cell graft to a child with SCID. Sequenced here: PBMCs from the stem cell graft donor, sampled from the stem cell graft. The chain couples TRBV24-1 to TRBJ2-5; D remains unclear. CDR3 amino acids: CATSDLSSETQYF. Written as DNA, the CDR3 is TGTGCCACCAGTGATTTGTCCTCAGAGACCCAGTACTTC.